This T cell receptor beta chain comes out of a study of blood T cell repertoires in COVID-19. Germline lookup yields CDR1 SGHNT and CDR2 YYREEE (reference sequence). The CDR3 totals 12 residues. Trimming left V 4 bases short and J 5 bases short, with 10 bases between. Study members were between 18 and 89 years old and lived in 25 or so US regions. Cohorts were based on clinical histories the participants reported. Per the study methods: Amplified reference gene primers provided the basis for estimating nucleated cell counts. The table came from immunoSEQ multiplex PCR; TCRdb's copy has only in-frame clones and leaves some out. V and J calls and clone size come straight from that table; D and trimming were deduced from the DNA. There are about 440,000 clones in the sample; about 90% occur only once, and 0.6% lies in the top ten.

The receptor's source is a young man who had recovered from COVID-19. The chain recombines TRBV5-4 with TRBJ2-7; D call uncertain. The source material was PBMCs or T cells enriched from blood (not recorded which). CDR3 DNA: TGTGCCAGCAGCCCGTCGGTGGACGAGCAGTACTTC. It encodes CASSPSVDEQYF.